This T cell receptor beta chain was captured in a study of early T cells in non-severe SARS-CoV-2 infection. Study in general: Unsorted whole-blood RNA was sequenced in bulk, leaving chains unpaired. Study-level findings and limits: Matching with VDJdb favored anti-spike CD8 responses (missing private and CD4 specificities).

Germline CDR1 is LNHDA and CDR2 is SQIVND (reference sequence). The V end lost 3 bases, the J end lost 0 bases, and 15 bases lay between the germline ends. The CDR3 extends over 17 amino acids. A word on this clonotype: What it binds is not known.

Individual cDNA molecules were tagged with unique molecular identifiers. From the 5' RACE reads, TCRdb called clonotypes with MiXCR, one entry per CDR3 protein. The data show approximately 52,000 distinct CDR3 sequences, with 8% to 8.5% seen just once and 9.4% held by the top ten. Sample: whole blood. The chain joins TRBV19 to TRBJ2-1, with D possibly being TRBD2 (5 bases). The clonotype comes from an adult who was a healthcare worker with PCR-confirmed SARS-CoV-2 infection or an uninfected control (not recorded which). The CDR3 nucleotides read TGTGCCAGTAGTATCCTAGAGGCTGGGAGCTCCTACAATGAGCAGTTCTTC. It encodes CASSILEAGSSYNEQFF.